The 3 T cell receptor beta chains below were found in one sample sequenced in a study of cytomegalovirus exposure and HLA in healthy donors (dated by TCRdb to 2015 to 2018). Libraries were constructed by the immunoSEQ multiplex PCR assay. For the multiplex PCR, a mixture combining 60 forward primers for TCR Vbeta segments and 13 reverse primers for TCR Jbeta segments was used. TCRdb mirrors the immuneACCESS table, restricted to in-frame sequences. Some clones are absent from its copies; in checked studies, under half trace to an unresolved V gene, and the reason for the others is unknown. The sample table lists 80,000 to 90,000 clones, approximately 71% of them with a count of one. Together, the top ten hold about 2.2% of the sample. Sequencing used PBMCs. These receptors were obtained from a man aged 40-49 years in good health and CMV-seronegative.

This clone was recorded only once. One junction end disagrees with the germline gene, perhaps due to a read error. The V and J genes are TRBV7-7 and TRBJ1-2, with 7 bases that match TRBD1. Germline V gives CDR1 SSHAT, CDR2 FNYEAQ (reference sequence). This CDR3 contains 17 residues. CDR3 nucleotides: TGTGCTAGCAGCTTGTTGACAGGGCAGTTGGTAAACTATGGCTACACCTTC. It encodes CASSLLTGQLVNYGYTF.

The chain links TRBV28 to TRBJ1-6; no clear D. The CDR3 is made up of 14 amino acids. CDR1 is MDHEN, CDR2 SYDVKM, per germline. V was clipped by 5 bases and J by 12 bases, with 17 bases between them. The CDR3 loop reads CASSLAGALVPLHF. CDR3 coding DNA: TGTGCCAGCAGTCTAGCAGGAGCGCTGGTACCCCTCCACTTT.

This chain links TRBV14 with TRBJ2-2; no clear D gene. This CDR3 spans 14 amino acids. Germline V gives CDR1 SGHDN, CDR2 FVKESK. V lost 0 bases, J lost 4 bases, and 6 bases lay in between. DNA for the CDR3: TGTGCCAGCAGCCAAGATGGCCTCACCGGGGAGCTGTTTTTT. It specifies CASSQDGLTGELFF.